The rows below give T cell receptor beta chains drawn from one sample of a study of vaccination and CD4 T cells after COVID-19. What these receptors recognize is not known. TCRdb analysed the PCR reads with MiXCR anew, one entry per CDR3 protein. The repertoire includes 14,000 to 15,000 distinct CDR3 sequences, 50% to 55% of them detected once, and 7.8% sits in the top ten. Source material: CD4+ T cells from blood, cultured in vitro. These receptors were taken from a human donor who had recovered from COVID-19. The CDR3 runs from the conserved cysteine through the conserved F or W. The D gene is left open where the match is weak. Size is stated for part of the rows, as once, few or many counts, or as a class when the clone is expanded.

clone_size d_call j_call v_call cdr3_nt cdr3_aa
- TRBD1 TRBJ2-5 TRBV24-1 TGTGCCACCTGTCCGGGACAGGGGTCGGAGACCCAGTACTTC CATCPGQGSETQYF
- - TRBJ2-1 TRBV20-1 TGCAGTGCTAGGGGGGAGAGATCTAGAACCTACAATGAGCAGTTCTTC CSARGERSRTYNEQFF
once TRBD2 TRBJ2-1 TRBV9 TGTGCCAGCAGCGTGGTCTCTAGCGGGACGCTGAATGAGCAGTTCTTC CASSVVSSGTLNEQFF
few - TRBJ1-1 TRBV7-2 TGTGCCAGCAGCTCTGACACAGGTGAAGCTTTCTTT CASSSDTGEAFF
few TRBD1 TRBJ2-5 TRBV27 TGTGCCAGCAGTTTATTCCCGACAGGGGAGGAGGAGACCCAGTACTTC CASSLFPTGEEETQYF
few - TRBJ1-5 TRBV7-2 TGTGCCAGCAGCTCTTCCGGGACACGCTTAGAGCCCCAGCATTTT CASSSSGTRLEPQHF
- TRBD1 TRBJ1-1 TRBV7-2 TGTGCCAGCTTGGACAGGGGGACCATGAACACTGAAGCTTTCTTT CASLDRGTMNTEAFF
- TRBD1 TRBJ1-1 TRBV20-1 TGCAGTGCCACCGACAGGGTGGGCACTGAAGCTTTCTTT CSATDRVGTEAFF
- - TRBJ1-2 TRBV20-1 TGCAGTTCCCCCTTGCCGGGCCGGGAGGGCTACACCTTC CSSPLPGREGYTF
- - TRBJ1-1 TRBV30 TGTGCCTGGAGTGTAACGCCCATGAACACTGAAGCTTTCTTT CAWSVTPMNTEAFF
- - TRBJ2-7 TRBV20-1 TGCAGTGCTAGCCCACAGGGTCGCGAGCAGTACTTC CSASPQGREQYF
- - TRBJ1-2 TRBV6-1 TGTGCCAGCAGCCCAGTCGAGGGTTTTTATGGCTACACCTTC CASSPVEGFYGYTF
once - TRBJ2-2 TRBV11-2 TGTGCCAGCAGTTCAGGGTTGGACACCGGGGAGCTGTTTTTT CASSSGLDTGELFF
few - TRBJ2-7 TRBV7-9 TGTGCCAGCAACAGACAAGGAGGCTACGAGCAGTACTTC CASNRQGGYEQYF
few TRBD2 TRBJ2-7 TRBV27 TGTGCCAGCAGGAGCGGGAGTGGATACGAGCAGTACTTC CASRSGSGYEQYF
- TRBD2 TRBJ2-3 TRBV6-7 TGTGCCAGTTCTCGACTAGCGGGAGGGCCCTCGGAGACAGATACGCAGTATTTT CASSRLAGGPSETDTQYF